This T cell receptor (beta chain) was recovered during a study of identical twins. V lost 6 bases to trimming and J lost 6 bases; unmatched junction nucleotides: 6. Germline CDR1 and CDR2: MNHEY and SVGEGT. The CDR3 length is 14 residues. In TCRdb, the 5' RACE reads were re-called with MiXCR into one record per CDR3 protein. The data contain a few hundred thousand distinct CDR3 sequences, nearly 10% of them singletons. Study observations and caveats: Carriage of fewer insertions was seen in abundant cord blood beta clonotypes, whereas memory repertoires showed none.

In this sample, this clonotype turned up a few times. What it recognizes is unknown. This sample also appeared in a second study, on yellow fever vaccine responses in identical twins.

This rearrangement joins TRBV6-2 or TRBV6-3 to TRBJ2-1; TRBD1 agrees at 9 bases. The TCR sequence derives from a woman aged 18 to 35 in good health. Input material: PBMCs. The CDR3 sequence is CASSSGQGTNEQFF. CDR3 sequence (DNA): TGTGCCAGCAGCTCCGGACAGGGGACCAATGAGCAGTTCTTC.